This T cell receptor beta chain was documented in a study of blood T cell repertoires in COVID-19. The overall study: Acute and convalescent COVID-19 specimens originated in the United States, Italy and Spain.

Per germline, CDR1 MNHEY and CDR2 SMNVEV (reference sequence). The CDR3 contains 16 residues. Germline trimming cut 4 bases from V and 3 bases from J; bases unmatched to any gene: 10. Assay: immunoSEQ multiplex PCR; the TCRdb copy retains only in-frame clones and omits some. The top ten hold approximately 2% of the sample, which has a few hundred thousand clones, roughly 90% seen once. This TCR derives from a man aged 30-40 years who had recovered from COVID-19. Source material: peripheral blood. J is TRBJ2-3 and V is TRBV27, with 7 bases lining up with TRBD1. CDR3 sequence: CASSSSTGWATDTQYF. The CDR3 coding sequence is TGTGCCAGCAGTTCATCGACAGGGTGGGCTACAGATACGCAGTATTTT.